The source of this TCR beta chain is a study of blood T cell repertoires in COVID-19. Here immunoSEQ multiplex PCR was the method, and the copy in TCRdb shows in-frame clones only, minus some. The table records 150,000 to 200,000 clones, under 85% of them present only once. Donors in Cohort 3 who had recovered were those with two negative PCRs, healthcare professional clearance, or resolution of their symptoms. Trimming pared 4 bases from V and 5 bases from J, leaving 12 bases between. Germline CDR1 and CDR2: SGHRS and YFSETQ. This CDR3 is built from 13 residues. The material sequenced was PBMCs or T cells enriched from blood (not recorded which). The chain combines TRBV5-1 with TRBJ2-5; possible D gene TRBD1, 6 bases. This sequence was found in a man between 45 and 60 years old who had recovered from COVID-19. CDR3 region: CASSQGSRETQYF. The CDR3 DNA follows: TGCGCCAGCAGCCAGGGGAGTAGGGAGACCCAGTACTTC.